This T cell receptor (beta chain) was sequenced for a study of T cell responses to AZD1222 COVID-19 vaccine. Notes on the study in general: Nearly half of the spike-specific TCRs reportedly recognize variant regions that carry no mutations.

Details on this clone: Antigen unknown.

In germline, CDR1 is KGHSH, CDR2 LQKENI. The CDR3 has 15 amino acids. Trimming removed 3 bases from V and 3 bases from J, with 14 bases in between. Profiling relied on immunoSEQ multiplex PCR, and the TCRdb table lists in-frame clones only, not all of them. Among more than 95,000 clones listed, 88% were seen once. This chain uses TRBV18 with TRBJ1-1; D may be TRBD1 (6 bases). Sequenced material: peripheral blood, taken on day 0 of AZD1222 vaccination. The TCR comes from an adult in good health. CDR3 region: CASSPPAGGHTEAFF. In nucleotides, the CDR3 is TGTGCCAGCTCACCGCCCGCCGGGGGCCACACTGAAGCTTTCTTT. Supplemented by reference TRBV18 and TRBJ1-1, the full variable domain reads NAGVMQNPRHLVRRRGQEARLRCSPMKGHSHVYWYRQLPEEGLKFMVYLQKENIIDESGMPKERFSAEFPKEGPSILRIQQVVRGDSAAYFCASSPPAGGHTEAFFGQGTRLTVV.